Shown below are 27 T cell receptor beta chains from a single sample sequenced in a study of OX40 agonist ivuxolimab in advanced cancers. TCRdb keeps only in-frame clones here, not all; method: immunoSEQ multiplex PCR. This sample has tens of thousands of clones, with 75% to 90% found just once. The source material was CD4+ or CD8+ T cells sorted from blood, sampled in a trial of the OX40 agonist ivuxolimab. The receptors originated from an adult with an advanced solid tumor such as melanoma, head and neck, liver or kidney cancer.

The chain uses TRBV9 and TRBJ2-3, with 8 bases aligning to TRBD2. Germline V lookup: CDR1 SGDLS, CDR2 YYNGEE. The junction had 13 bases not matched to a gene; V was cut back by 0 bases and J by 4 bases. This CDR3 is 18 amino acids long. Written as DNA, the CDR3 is TGTGCCAGCAGCGTAGAAGGGATCTGGCGGGAGGTCGCAGATACGCAGTATTTT. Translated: CASSVEGIWREVADTQYF.

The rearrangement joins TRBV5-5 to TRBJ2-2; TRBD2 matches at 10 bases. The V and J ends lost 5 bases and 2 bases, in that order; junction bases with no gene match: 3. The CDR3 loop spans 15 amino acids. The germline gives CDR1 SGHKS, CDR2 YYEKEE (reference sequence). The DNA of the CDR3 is TGTGCCAGCAGTTGGACTAGCGGTAACACCGGGGAGCTGTTTTTT. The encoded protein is CASSWTSGNTGELFF.

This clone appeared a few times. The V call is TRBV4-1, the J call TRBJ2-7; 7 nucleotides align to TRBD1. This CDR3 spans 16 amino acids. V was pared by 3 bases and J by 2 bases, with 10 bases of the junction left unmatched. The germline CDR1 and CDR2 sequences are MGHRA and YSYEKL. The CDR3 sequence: CASSHDLPGQPYEQYF. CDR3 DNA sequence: TGCGCCAGCAGCCACGACCTCCCGGGACAGCCCTACGAGCAGTACTTC.

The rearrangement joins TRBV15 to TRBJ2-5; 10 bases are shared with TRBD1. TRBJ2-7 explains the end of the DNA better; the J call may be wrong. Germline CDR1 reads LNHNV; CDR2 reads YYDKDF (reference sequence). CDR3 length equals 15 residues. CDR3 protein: CATSRDRTGGYEQYF. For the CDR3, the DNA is TGTGCCACCAGCAGAGACAGGACAGGGGGCTACGAGCAGTACTTC.

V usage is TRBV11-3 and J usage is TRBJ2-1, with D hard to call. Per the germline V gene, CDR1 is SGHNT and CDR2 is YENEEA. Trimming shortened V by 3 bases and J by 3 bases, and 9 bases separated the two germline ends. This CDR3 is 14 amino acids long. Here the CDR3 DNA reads TGTGCCAGCAGCTTGACACAGAACTACAATGAGCAGTTCTTC. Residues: CASSLTQNYNEQFF.

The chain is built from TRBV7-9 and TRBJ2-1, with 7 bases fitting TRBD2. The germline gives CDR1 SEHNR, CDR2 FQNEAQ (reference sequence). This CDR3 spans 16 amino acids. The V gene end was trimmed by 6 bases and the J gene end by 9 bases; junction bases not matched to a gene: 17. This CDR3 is CASRTTKPAGALEQFF. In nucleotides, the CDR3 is TGTGCCAGCAGAACAACGAAACCGGCGGGAGCTCTTGAGCAGTTCTTC.

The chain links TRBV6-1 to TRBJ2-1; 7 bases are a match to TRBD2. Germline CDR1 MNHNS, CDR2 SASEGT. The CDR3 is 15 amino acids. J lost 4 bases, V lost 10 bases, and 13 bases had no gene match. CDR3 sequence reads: CATGWAGELYNEQFF. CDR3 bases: TGTGCCACTGGGTGGGCGGGAGAATTGTACAATGAGCAGTTCTTC.

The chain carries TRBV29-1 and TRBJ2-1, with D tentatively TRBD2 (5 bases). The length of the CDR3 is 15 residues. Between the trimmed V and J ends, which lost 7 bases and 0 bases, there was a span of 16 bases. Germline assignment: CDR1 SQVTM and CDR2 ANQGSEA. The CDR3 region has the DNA TGCAGCGGGGAGTCCCGGGCATCCTCCTACAATGAGCAGTTCTTC. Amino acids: CSGESRASSYNEQFF.

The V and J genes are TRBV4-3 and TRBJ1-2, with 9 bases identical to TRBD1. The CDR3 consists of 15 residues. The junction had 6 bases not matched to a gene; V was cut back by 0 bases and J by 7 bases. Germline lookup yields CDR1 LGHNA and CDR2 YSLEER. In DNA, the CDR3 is TGCGCCAGCAGCCAAGAATGGGACAGGGTCCCTGGCTACACCTTC. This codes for CASSQEWDRVPGYTF.

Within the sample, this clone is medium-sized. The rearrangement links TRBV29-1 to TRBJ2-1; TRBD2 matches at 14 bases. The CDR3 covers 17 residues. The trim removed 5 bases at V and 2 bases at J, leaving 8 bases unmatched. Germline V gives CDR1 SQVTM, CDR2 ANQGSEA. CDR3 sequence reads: CSVWGLAGEAAYNEQFF. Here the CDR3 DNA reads TGCAGCGTTTGGGGACTAGCGGGAGAGGCGGCCTACAATGAGCAGTTCTTC.

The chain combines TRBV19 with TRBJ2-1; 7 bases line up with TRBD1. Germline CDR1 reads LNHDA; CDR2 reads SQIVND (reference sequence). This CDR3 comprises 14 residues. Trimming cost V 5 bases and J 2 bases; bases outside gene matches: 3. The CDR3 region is CASSHRGAYNEQFF. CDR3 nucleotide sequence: TGTGCCAGTAGTCACAGGGGCGCCTACAATGAGCAGTTCTTC.

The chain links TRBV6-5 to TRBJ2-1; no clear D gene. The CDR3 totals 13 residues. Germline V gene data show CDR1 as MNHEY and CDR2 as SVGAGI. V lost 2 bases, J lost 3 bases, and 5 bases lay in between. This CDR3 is CASSYANYNEQFF. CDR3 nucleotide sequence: TGTGCCAGCAGTTACGCTAACTACAATGAGCAGTTCTTC.

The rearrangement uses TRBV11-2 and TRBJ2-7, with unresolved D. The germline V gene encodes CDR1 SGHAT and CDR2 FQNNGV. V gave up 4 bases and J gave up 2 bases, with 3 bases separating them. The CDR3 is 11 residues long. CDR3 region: CASSSPYEQYF. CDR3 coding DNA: TGTGCCAGCAGCTCCCCCTACGAGCAGTACTTC.

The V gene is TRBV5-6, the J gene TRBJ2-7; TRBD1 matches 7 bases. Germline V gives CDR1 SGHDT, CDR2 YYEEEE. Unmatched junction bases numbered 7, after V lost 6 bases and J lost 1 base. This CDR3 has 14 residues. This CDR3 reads CASTGTDDSYEQYF. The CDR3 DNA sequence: TGTGCCAGCACCGGGACAGATGATTCCTACGAGCAGTACTTC.

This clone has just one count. DNA for the CDR3: TGCGCCAGCCCCGGGGGGGTTGAAGCTTTCTTT. Translating gives CASPGGVEAFF. The chain combines TRBV23-1 with TRBJ1-1; perhaps TRBD1 as D (5 bases). TRBV23-1 is flagged as an ORF with uncertain function. The CDR3 is made up of 11 amino acids. Trimming pared 8 bases from V and 7 bases from J, leaving 11 bases between.

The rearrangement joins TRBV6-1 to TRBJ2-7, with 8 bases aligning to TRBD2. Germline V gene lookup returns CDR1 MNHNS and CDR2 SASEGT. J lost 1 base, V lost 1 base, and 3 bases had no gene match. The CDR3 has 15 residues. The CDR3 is CASSEGVAGSYEQYF. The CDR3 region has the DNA TGTGCCAGCAGTGAAGGGGTAGCGGGATCCTACGAGCAGTACTTC.

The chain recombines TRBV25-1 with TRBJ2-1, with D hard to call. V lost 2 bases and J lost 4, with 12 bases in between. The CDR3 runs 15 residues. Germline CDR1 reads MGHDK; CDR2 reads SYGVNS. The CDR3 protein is CASSEARGYYNEQFF. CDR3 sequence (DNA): TGTGCCAGCAGTGAAGCTAGAGGTTATTACAATGAGCAGTTCTTC.

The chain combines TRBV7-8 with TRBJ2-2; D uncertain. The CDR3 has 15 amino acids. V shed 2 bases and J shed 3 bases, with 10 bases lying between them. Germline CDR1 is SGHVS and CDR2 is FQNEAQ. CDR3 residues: CASSLNTPDTGELFF. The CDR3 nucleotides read TGTGCCAGCAGCTTAAATACTCCAGACACCGGGGAGCTGTTTTTT. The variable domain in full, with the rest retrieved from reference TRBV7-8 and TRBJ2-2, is GAGVSQSPRYKVAKRGQDVALRCDPISGHVSLFWYQQALGQGPEFLTYFQNEAQLDKSGLPSDRFFAERPEGSVSTLKIQRTQQEDSAVYLCASSLNTPDTGELFFGEGSRLTVL.

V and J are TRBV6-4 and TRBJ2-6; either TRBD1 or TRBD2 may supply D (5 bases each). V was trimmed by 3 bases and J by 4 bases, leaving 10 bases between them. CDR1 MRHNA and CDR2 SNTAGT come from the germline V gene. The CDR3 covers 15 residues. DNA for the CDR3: TGTGCCAGCAGTGAAGAGGGGAGCGGGGCCAACGTCCTGACTTTC. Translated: CASSEEGSGANVLTF.

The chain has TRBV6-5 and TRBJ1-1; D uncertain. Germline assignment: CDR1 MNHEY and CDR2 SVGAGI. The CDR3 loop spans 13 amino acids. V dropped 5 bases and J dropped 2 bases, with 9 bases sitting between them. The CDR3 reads CASSGRENTEAFF. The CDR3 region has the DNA TGTGCCAGCAGTGGTAGGGAAAACACTGAAGCTTTCTTT.

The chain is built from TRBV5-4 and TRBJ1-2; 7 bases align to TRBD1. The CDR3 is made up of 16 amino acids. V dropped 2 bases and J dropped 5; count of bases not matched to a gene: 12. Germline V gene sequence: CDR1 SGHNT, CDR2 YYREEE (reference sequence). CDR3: CASSLTGGGARYGYTF. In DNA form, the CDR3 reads TGTGCCAGCAGCTTAACTGGAGGGGGCGCAAGGTATGGCTACACCTTC.

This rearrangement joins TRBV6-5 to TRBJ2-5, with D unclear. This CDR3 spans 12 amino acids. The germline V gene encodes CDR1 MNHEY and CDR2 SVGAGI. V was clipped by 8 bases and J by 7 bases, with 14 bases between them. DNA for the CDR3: TGTGCCAGCGCAGACAACTATGGGACCCAGTACTTC. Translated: CASADNYGTQYF.

The CDR3 bases are TGTGCCAGCAGTTTAGGGGGGAGTCTTGAGCAGTTCTTC. This gives the protein CASSLGGSLEQFF. The genes are TRBV28 and TRBJ2-1, with D possibly matching TRBD2 (6 bases). The CDR3 is 13 residues long. Trimming pared 2 bases from V and 9 bases from J, leaving 11 bases between. Germline V gives CDR1 MDHEN, CDR2 SYDVKM.

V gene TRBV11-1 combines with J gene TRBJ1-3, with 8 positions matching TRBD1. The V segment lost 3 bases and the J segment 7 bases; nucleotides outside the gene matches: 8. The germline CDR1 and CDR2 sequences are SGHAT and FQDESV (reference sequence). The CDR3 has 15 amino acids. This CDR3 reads CASSFDRGDSNTIYF. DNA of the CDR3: TGTGCCAGCAGCTTCGACAGGGGAGACTCCAACACCATATATTTT. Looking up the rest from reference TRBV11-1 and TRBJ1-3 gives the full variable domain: EAEVAQSPRYKITEKSQAVAFWCDPISGHATLYWYRQILGQGPELLVQFQDESVVDDSQLPKDRFSAERLKGVDSTLKIQPAELGDSAMYLCASSFDRGDSNTIYFGEGSWLTVV.

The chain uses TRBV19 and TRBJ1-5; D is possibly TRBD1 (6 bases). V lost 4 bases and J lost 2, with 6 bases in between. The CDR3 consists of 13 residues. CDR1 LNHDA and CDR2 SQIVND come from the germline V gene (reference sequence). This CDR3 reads CASSNRGNQPQHF. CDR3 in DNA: TGTGCCAGTAGTAACAGGGGCAATCAGCCCCAGCATTTT.

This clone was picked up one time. This chain's CDR3 is CSYNAASGSTLDTQYF. CDR3 bases: TGCAGCTACAATGCGGCTAGCGGATCAACATTAGATACGCAGTATTTT. This chain uses TRBV29-1 with TRBJ2-3; the match to TRBD2 covers 7 bases. V dropped 8 bases and J dropped 5; count of bases not matched to a gene: 19. Germline CDR1 SQVTM, CDR2 ANQGSEA. The CDR3 length is 16 residues.

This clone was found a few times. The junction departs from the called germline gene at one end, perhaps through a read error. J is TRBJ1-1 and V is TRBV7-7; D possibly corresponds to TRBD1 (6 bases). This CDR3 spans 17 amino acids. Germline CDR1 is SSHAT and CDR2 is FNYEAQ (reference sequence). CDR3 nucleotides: TGTGCTAGCAGCTTAGGAGGGGGGGGGCCGGTGAACACTGAAGCTTTCTTT. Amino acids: CASSLGGGGPVNTEAFF.